Each of the 17 T cell receptor beta chains below was sequenced from the same sample in a study of T-cell memory formation after mild COVID-19. TCRdb processed the 5' RACE reads anew with MiXCR; each CDR3 protein has one entry. The sample includes 470,000 or so distinct CDR3 sequences, roughly 18% of them seen just once. The sequenced material came from PBMCs or a T cell subset sorted from them (not recorded which). The receptors come from a man aged 18 to 30 who had mild COVID-19 (a few samples of this study predate the infection). Cell type and time point are not known.

The table lists this clonotype with a few counts. This sequence joins TRBV20-1 and TRBJ2-7, with 7 bases lining up with TRBD1. CDR3 length equals 11 residues. Germline V gene lookup returns CDR1 DFQATT and CDR2 SNEGSKA (reference sequence). With V trimmed by 6 bases and J by 7 bases, 6 bases remained unmatched. The CDR3 DNA sequence: TGCAGTGCATACAGGGGCGAGGAGCAGTACGTC. Translating gives CSAYRGEEQYV.

This clonotype has just a few counts. The V and J genes are TRBV7-8 and TRBJ1-5, with D perhaps TRBD1 (6 bases). With 5 bases removed from V and 3 bases from J, the gap between germline ends came to 17 bases. The CDR3 runs to 16 residues. The germline CDR1 and CDR2 sequences are SGHVS and FQNEAQ. The CDR3 region is CASSQQPDRTNQPQHF. Written as DNA, the CDR3 is TGTGCCAGCAGCCAGCAACCTGACAGGACCAATCAGCCCCAGCATTTT.

This clonotype was observed a few times. The CDR3 coding sequence is TGTGCCAGCAGCTTAGTGGGGACCCAGGCTTACATTCAGTACTTC. Its protein product is CASSLVGTQAYIQYF. This chain connects TRBV7-2 to TRBJ2-4, with D possibly called TRBD1 or TRBD2 (5 bases each). The CDR3 is made up of 15 amino acids. Germline V lookup: CDR1 SGHTA, CDR2 FQGNSA. V gave up 1 base and J gave up 8 bases, with 15 bases separating them.

This clonotype has at least ten counts. The genes are TRBV9 and TRBJ2-1, with a tentative D call TRBD2 (7 bases). Trimming removed 0 bases at V and 5 bases at J, with 15 bases between. The V gene's germline CDR1 is SGDLS and CDR2 YYNGEE. This CDR3 spans 16 amino acids. The CDR3 loop is CASSVGRGGPHNEQFF. CDR3 nucleotide sequence: TGTGCCAGCAGCGTAGGGAGGGGGGGGCCACACAATGAGCAGTTCTTC.

This clonotype was recorded a few times. V gene TRBV11-2 combines with J gene TRBJ2-5, with TRBD2 as a possible D gene (6 bases). The CDR3 is 13 residues long. Deletions cut 6 bases from V and 0 bases from J, with 8 bases between. CDR1 SGHAT and CDR2 FQNNGV come from the germline V gene. The CDR3: CASRDYYQETQYF. CDR3 in DNA: TGTGCCAGCAGGGACTACTACCAAGAGACCCAGTACTTC.

This chain connects TRBV24-1 to TRBJ1-1; 9 positions agree with TRBD1. Per the germline V gene, CDR1 is KGHDR and CDR2 is SFDVKD. The trim removed 7 bases at V and 3 bases at J, leaving 5 bases unmatched. The CDR3 is 14 amino acids. The CDR3 reads CATRTGGGDTEAFF. CDR3 DNA: TGTGCCACCAGGACAGGGGGTGGGGACACTGAAGCTTTCTTT.

This sequence joins TRBV7-2 and TRBJ2-7; maybe TRBD1 (6 bases). This CDR3 comprises 13 residues. The ends were cut back, 5 bases at V and 6 bases at J, with 14 bases in the middle. The germline V gene has CDR1 SGHTA and CDR2 FQGNSA. The CDR3 spells CASSVRQESEQYV. The DNA of the CDR3 is TGTGCCAGCAGCGTCCGACAGGAGTCCGAGCAGTACGTC.

This clonotype was found a few times. The rearrangement links TRBV30 to TRBJ1-2; D remains unclear. CDR1 is GTSNPN, CDR2 SVGIG, per germline (reference sequence). This CDR3 has 13 amino acids. V gave up 1 base and J gave up 4 bases, with 10 bases separating them. CDR3 protein: CAWSGGIGYGYTF. As DNA, the CDR3 is TGTGCCTGGAGTGGAGGGATAGGCTATGGCTACACCTTC.

The sample holds a few counts of this clonotype. This sequence joins TRBV4-1 and TRBJ1-2; D call uncertain. Germline V gene lookup returns CDR1 MGHRA and CDR2 YSYEKL. The CDR3 runs to 14 residues. V was cut by 1 base and J by 3 bases, with 9 bases left in between. Here the CDR3 reads CASSQGASYYGYTF. The CDR3 coding sequence is TGCGCCAGCAGCCAAGGGGCCTCTTACTATGGCTACACCTTC.

This clonotype came up a few times. The DNA for the CDR3 is TGTGCCAGCAGAGAAACTAGCGGGGGGATAAATACGCAGTATTTT. This codes for CASRETSGGINTQYF. The chain combines TRBV7-8 with TRBJ2-3, with 12 bases identical to TRBD2. The trim removed 6 bases at V and 7 bases at J, leaving 8 bases unmatched. The CDR3 covers 15 residues. The V gene's germline CDR1 is SGHVS and CDR2 FQNEAQ.

This clonotype has a handful of counts. The V call is TRBV4-3, the J call TRBJ1-2; D gene unclear. CDR3 size: 14 residues. Germline lookup yields CDR1 LGHNA and CDR2 YSLEER. Deletions cut 0 bases from V and 2 bases from J, with 7 bases between. This CDR3 reads CASSQETRNYGYTF. The CDR3 DNA sequence: TGCGCCAGCAGCCAAGAAACCCGAAACTATGGCTACACCTTC.

There are many counts of this clonotype. The chain carries TRBV7-2 and TRBJ2-3, with 11 bases fitting TRBD2. Germline trimming cut 5 bases from V and 1 base from J; bases unmatched to any gene: 8. Germline values: CDR1 SGHTA, CDR2 FQGNSA. CDR3 size: 17 residues. The CDR3 coding sequence is TGTGCCAGCAGCCCTACCCCGACTAGCGGGGGCACAGATACGCAGTATTTT. It specifies CASSPTPTSGGTDTQYF.

The genes are TRBV5-1 and TRBJ1-5; no definite D call. The CDR3 extends over 15 amino acids. The ends were cut back, 0 bases at V and 7 bases at J, with 14 bases in the middle. Germline CDR1 SGHRS, CDR2 YFSETQ. For the CDR3, the DNA is TGCGCCAGCAGCTTGGCGGGCGGGCCCGGACAGCCCCAGCATTTT. Protein product: CASSLAGGPGQPQHF.

This clonotype showed up just once. This could be a read error, since a much larger clone is one nucleotide away. V gene TRBV7-2 combines with J gene TRBJ2-5, with unresolved D. Germline CDR1 reads SGHTA; CDR2 reads FQGNSA. The ends were cut back, 5 bases at V and 6 bases at J, with 7 bases in the middle. The CDR3 extends over 11 amino acids. The CDR3 nucleotides read TGTGCCAGCAGCGTAGGAAAGACCCAGTACTTC. Its protein product is CASSVGKTQYF.

This chain links TRBV7-9 with TRBJ1-3, with D perhaps matching TRBD1 (5 bases). V was shortened by 5 bases and J by 11 bases, with 19 bases between the two germline ends. The CDR3 is 14 amino acids. Germline V gene sequence: CDR1 SEHNR, CDR2 FQNEAQ (reference sequence). The CDR3 protein is CASSARQLRSAIYF. The CDR3 nucleotides read TGTGCCAGCAGCGCTCGACAGCTACGGTCCGCCATATATTTT.

This clonotype was seen only a few times. The V call is TRBV6-1, the J call TRBJ1-5; TRBD1 agrees at 11 bases. Germline CDR1 is MNHNS and CDR2 is SASEGT. V lost 6 bases to trimming and J lost 8 bases; unmatched junction nucleotides: 18. The CDR3 is made up of 18 amino acids. The CDR3 spells CASRGDGRTGGRYKPQHF. The CDR3 coding sequence is TGTGCCAGCAGGGGAGACGGCCGGACAGGGGGCCGCTACAAGCCCCAGCATTTT.

This clonotype showed up just a few times. The chain carries TRBV9 and TRBJ1-3; 9 bases are a match to TRBD1. Germline-derived CDR1 and CDR2 are SGDLS and YYNGEE. With V trimmed by 4 bases and J by 0 bases, 5 bases remained unmatched. The CDR3 sequence is 16 residues long. For the CDR3, the DNA is TGTGCCAGCAGCCCCGGGACAGGGACCTCTGGAAACACCATATATTTT. Its translation is CASSPGTGTSGNTIYF.